Below are 29 T cell receptor beta chains sequenced from a single sample in a study of PD-L1 blockade in urothelial cancer (dated by TCRdb to about 2017). The time point label, read with the paper, signifies: pretreatment peripheral blood. The library was generated by the immunoSEQ multiplex PCR assay. Here the immuneACCESS table is served through TCRdb, limited to in-frame sequences with V and J called. Missing clones are a known gap in these copies; in checked studies unresolved V genes cover under half, and the rest lacks a known reason. Present in this sample are tens of thousands of clones, roughly four fifths of which were seen just once. The ten biggest clones cover 4% of the sample. The specimen comprised PBMCs, sampled around atezolizumab (anti-PD-L1) treatment. These receptors were obtained from a man between 65 and 85 years old with urothelial cancer.

The chain couples TRBV11-2 to TRBJ1-1; unclear D gene. CDR3 length: 16 residues. The ends were cut back, 6 bases at V and 3 bases at J, with 20 bases in the middle. Germline CDR1 is SGHAT and CDR2 is FQNNGV. CDR3 DNA sequence: TGTGCCAGCAGTCCTTGGACTACTTCCCGGGACACTGAAGCTTTCTTT. This translates into CASSPWTTSRDTEAFF.

This rearrangement joins TRBV10-3 to TRBJ2-3; tentative D call: TRBD1 (5 bases). V lost 2 bases, J lost 1 base, and 10 bases lay in between. The CDR3 runs to 15 residues. Germline-derived CDR1 and CDR2 are ENHRY and SYGVKD. CDR3 DNA sequence: TGTGCCATCAGTGAGAGGGGTGGTGGCACAGATACGCAGTATTTT. It yields the protein CAISERGGGTDTQYF.

This clone has a single count. The rearrangement uses TRBV29-1 and TRBJ2-2; 12 positions match TRBD2. V dropped 7 bases and J dropped 10; count of bases not matched to a gene: 4. The CDR3 sequence is 12 residues long. CDR1 SQVTM and CDR2 ANQGSEA come from the germline V gene. In DNA, the CDR3 is TGCAGCGCACGGACTAGCGGGGAGGAGCTGTTTTTT. Protein sequence: CSARTSGEELFF.

The chain joins TRBV5-1 to TRBJ2-1; 13 bases align to TRBD2. The ends lost 7 bases at V and 7 bases at J; junction bases unmatched: 11. The CDR3 spans 16 residues. Germline V gene lookup returns CDR1 SGHRS and CDR2 YFSETQ. The CDR3 loop reads CASDRLAGGSLNEQFF. The CDR3, as DNA: TGCGCCAGCGACCGACTAGCGGGGGGTTCTTTAAATGAGCAGTTCTTC.

By its share, this clone is medium-sized (0.01 to 0.1%). This chain connects TRBV7-6 to TRBJ1-1, with 7 bases lining up with TRBD1. Germline lookup yields CDR1 SGHVS and CDR2 FNYEAQ. There are 14 residues in the CDR3. Trimming removed 3 bases from V and 5 bases from J; junction bases left unmatched: 6. The chain's CDR3 is CASSLNRGPTEAFF. CDR3 DNA: TGTGCCAGCAGCTTGAACAGGGGTCCAACTGAAGCTTTCTTT.

This clone is deemed medium-sized. The rearrangement joins TRBV19 to TRBJ1-5; perhaps TRBD1 as D (5 bases). CDR1 and CDR2 from the germline V gene are LNHDA and SQIVND (reference sequence). V was pared by 7 bases and J by 7 bases, with 23 bases between. The CDR3 loop spans 16 amino acids. CDR3 sequence reads: CASMDGGDWDGQPQHF. CDR3 DNA sequence: TGTGCCAGTATGGACGGCGGGGATTGGGACGGGCAGCCCCAGCATTTT.

Comments on this clone: Other DNA sequences in this sample translate to the same CDR3. This rearrangement joins TRBV5-1 to TRBJ2-1; D is possibly TRBD1 (6 bases). The V end was cut by 0 bases, the J end by 4 bases, with 14 bases between. Germline V gene sequence: CDR1 SGHRS, CDR2 YFSETQ. This CDR3 comprises 16 residues. The chain's CDR3 is CASSLAGAGEYNEQFF. The CDR3 bases are TGCGCCAGCAGCTTGGCAGGGGCTGGTGAATACAATGAGCAGTTCTTC.

The V gene is TRBV30, the J gene TRBJ2-3, with TRBD1 matching over 8 bases. V dropped 4 bases and J dropped 0; count of bases not matched to a gene: 0. This CDR3 is built from 13 residues. The germline CDR1 and CDR2 sequences are GTSNPN and SVGIG (reference sequence). The CDR3 bases are TGTGCCTGGAACAGGGGGAGCACAGATACGCAGTATTTT. Its protein is CAWNRGSTDTQYF.

In its sample, this clone was seen a few times. The chain links TRBV19 to TRBJ1-1, with D perhaps TRBD1 (5 bases). V lost 5 bases and J 1 base, leaving 14 bases between the germline ends. The CDR3 runs 15 residues. Germline-derived CDR1 and CDR2 are LNHDA and SQIVND (reference sequence). The CDR3 DNA sequence: TGTGCCAGTAGTTCGCAGGGAGGCGGGAACACTGAAGCTTTCTTT. Its translation is CASSSQGGGNTEAFF.

This clone was picked up one time. The V gene is TRBV18, the J gene TRBJ1-5; 9 bases line up with TRBD1. This CDR3 spans 15 amino acids. Trimming took 3 bases from V and 3 from J; bases not matched to a gene: 3. Looked up from germline, CDR1 is KGHSH and CDR2 is LQKENI. The CDR3 is CASSPDRGDNQPQHF. In DNA, the CDR3 is TGTGCCAGCTCACCTGACAGGGGGGACAATCAGCCCCAGCATTTT.

The chain carries TRBV10-3 and TRBJ1-5; the D is unclear. Germline lookup yields CDR1 ENHRY and CDR2 SYGVKD. CDR3 length: 13 amino acids. V lost 3 bases to trimming and J lost 4 bases, with 7 bases between them. The CDR3 here is CAISETTNQPQHF. CDR3 DNA: TGTGCCATCAGTGAAACGACAAATCAGCCCCAGCATTTT.

The genes are TRBV19 and TRBJ2-4, with D perhaps TRBD2 (7 bases). V was cut by 3 bases and J by 1 base, with 16 bases left in between. From germline, CDR1 is LNHDA and CDR2 SQIVND (reference sequence). The CDR3 extends over 17 amino acids. DNA for the CDR3: TGTGCCAGTAGTATTGGCGGGGGCCTCGGGGCCAAAAACATTCAGTACTTC. Its protein is CASSIGGGLGAKNIQYF.

The chain employs TRBV15 and TRBJ2-3; TRBD2 might be the D (5 bases). The CDR3 is 15 amino acids. Germline V gives CDR1 LNHNV, CDR2 YYDKDF (reference sequence). V was clipped by 0 bases and J by 5 bases, with 12 bases between them. The CDR3 sequence: CATSRDGRGGDTQYF. The CDR3, as DNA: TGTGCCACCAGCAGAGATGGCCGGGGTGGAGATACGCAGTATTTT.

This clone was observed once. The CDR3 bases are TGTGCCAGCACCTATGGGGCGAATACTAACTATGGCTACACCTTC. Encoded protein: CASTYGANTNYGYTF. V usage is TRBV7-2 and J usage is TRBJ1-2, with D tentatively TRBD1 (5 bases). Trimming cost V 7 bases and J 0 bases, with 15 bases left between them. The CDR3 length is 15 residues. In germline, CDR1 is SGHTA, CDR2 FQGNSA.

The chain employs TRBV7-9 and TRBJ2-7; tentatively, D is TRBD1 (5 bases). CDR3 length: 15 amino acids. Germline-derived CDR1 and CDR2 are SEHNR and FQNEAQ (reference sequence). Trimming took off 5 bases at V and 7 bases at J, with 21 bases between the two ends. The CDR3 region is CASSPLSSTAREQYF. The CDR3 DNA follows: TGTGCCAGCAGCCCCCTCTCCTCGACAGCTAGGGAGCAGTACTTC.

The rearrangement links TRBV5-4 to TRBJ2-5; D might be TRBD1 (5 bases). This CDR3 spans 17 amino acids. Germline CDR1 SGHNT, CDR2 YYREEE (reference sequence). Trimming stripped 3 bases from V and 4 bases from J, with 22 bases between. The CDR3: CASSSMSEGARSETQYF. In DNA, the CDR3 is TGTGCCAGCAGCTCGATGTCGGAAGGGGCACGTTCAGAGACCCAGTACTTC.

This clone was seen once. J is TRBJ2-5 and V is TRBV11-3, with D maybe TRBD1 (6 bases). The CDR3 contains 15 residues. V was shortened by 4 bases and J by 0 bases, with 12 bases between the two germline ends. Germline-derived CDR1 and CDR2 are SGHNT and YENEEA. The DNA for the CDR3 is TGTGCCAGCAGCTCTGGACAGACGTACCAAGAGACCCAGTACTTC. Its translation: CASSSGQTYQETQYF.

The chain employs TRBV7-2 and TRBJ1-3, with no clear D. V dropped 0 bases and J dropped 0 bases, with 6 bases sitting between them. The CDR3 loop spans 15 amino acids. The germline V gene has CDR1 SGHTA and CDR2 FQGNSA. In DNA, the CDR3 is TGTGCCAGCAGCTTAGCCTGGAGCTCTGGAAACACCATATATTTT. Protein sequence: CASSLAWSSGNTIYF.

This clone was seen once. V is TRBV6-6 and J is TRBJ2-2, with 11 bases that match TRBD1. The CDR3 contains 15 residues. V lost 6 bases, J lost 3 bases, and 3 bases stayed unmatched. Per germline, CDR1 MNHNY and CDR2 SVGAGI (reference sequence). The CDR3 region is CASRDRGRDTGELFF. In DNA, the CDR3 is TGTGCCAGCAGGGACAGGGGGCGAGACACCGGGGAGCTGTTTTTT.

Notes on this clone: Other DNA sequences from this sample encode an identical CDR3 as well. The CDR3 DNA follows: TGTGCCAGCTCACCTGACAGGGGAGGCAATCAGCCCCAGCATTTT. Amino acid sequence: CASSPDRGGNQPQHF. The V call is TRBV18, the J call TRBJ1-5; 8 positions match TRBD1. Germline lookup yields CDR1 KGHSH and CDR2 LQKENI. The CDR3 has 15 residues. V lost 3 bases to trimming and J lost 2 bases; unmatched junction nucleotides: 3. The entire variable domain, with the rest obtained from reference TRBV18 and TRBJ1-5, is as follows: NAGVMQNPRHLVRRRGQEARLRCSPMKGHSHVYWYRQLPEEGLKFMVYLQKENIIDESGMPKERFSAEFPKEGPSILRIQQVVRGDSAAYFCASSPDRGGNQPQHFGDGTRLSIL.

CDR3 protein: CASSSGVRRGPYNEQFF. Here the CDR3 DNA reads TGCGCCAGCAGCTCTGGTGTTAGGCGGGGACCCTACAATGAGCAGTTCTTC. The chain couples TRBV5-1 to TRBJ2-1, with D maybe TRBD2 (6 bases). This CDR3 region has 17 residues. V was clipped by 3 bases and J by 2 bases, with 18 bases between them. The germline gives CDR1 SGHRS, CDR2 YFSETQ.

The gene calls are TRBV7-3 and TRBJ2-1, with 8 nucleotides matching TRBD2. This CDR3 comprises 13 residues. Germline V CDR1 and CDR2: SGHTA, FQGTGA. Losses at the gene ends were 2 bases for V and 8 bases for J; bases not matched to a gene: 2. This CDR3 is CASSLRGGDEQFF. Written as DNA, the CDR3 is TGTGCCAGCAGCTTACGGGGGGGGGATGAGCAGTTCTTC.

This clone counts as medium-sized. The J gene is TRBJ2-3, the V gene TRBV25-1; 7 nucleotides match TRBD1. The CDR3 spans 13 residues. Germline V gene lookup returns CDR1 MGHDK and CDR2 SYGVNS. Trimming took 6 bases from V and 4 from J; bases not matched to a gene: 4. DNA of the CDR3: TGTGCCAGCAGAGACAGGGACGCAGATACGCAGTATTTT. Its protein product is CASRDRDADTQYF. Full variable domain (remainder filled in from reference TRBV25-1 and TRBJ2-3): EADIYQTPRYLVIGTGKKITLECSQTMGHDKMYWYQQDPGMELHLIHYSYGVNSTEKGDLSSESTVSRIRTEHFPLTLESARPSHTSQYLCASRDRDADTQYFGPGTRLTVL.

This chain links TRBV5-1 with TRBJ2-5; 9 positions agree with TRBD1. V shed 7 bases and J 4 bases; nucleotides not matched to a gene: 11. Germline V CDR1 and CDR2: SGHRS, YFSETQ. CDR3 length: 15 residues. The CDR3 is CASGYGQGHRETQYF. In DNA, the CDR3 is TGCGCCAGCGGCTACGGACAGGGGCACCGAGAGACCCAGTACTTC.

A few counts support this clone. The chain uses TRBV10-3 and TRBJ1-5, with unresolved D. This CDR3 region has 12 residues. From germline, CDR1 is ENHRY and CDR2 SYGVKD. Trimming left V 2 bases short and J 8 bases short, with 7 bases between. Written as DNA, the CDR3 is TGTGCCATCAGTGAGCCGGGAGAGCCCCAGCATTTT. Translating gives CAISEPGEPQHF.

V is TRBV5-8 and J is TRBJ1-3; TRBD1 might be the D (6 bases). CDR1 and CDR2 from the germline V gene are SGHTS and YDEGEE. The ends were cut back, 6 bases at V and 2 bases at J, with 9 bases in the middle. The CDR3 length is 13 residues. The CDR3 coding sequence is TGTGCCAGCAACCACAGGGCTGGAAACACCATATATTTT. Encoded protein: CASNHRAGNTIYF.

The J gene is TRBJ1-1, the V gene TRBV27; the D is unclear. Germline V CDR1 and CDR2: MNHEY, SMNVEV (reference sequence). The CDR3 totals 14 residues. The V gene lost 1 base and the J gene lost 3 bases, with 9 bases spanning the gap. Here the CDR3 DNA reads TGTGCCAGCAGTTTATTAGTGGGAGACACTGAAGCTTTCTTT. Protein: CASSLLVGDTEAFF.

This clone was seen a handful of times. J is TRBJ2-2 and V is TRBV5-1, with D possibly matching TRBD2 (7 bases). V was trimmed by 0 bases and J by 3 bases, leaving 9 bases between them. CDR1 is SGHRS, CDR2 YFSETQ, per germline. The CDR3 covers 15 residues. CDR3 in amino acids: CASSLAGGDTGELFF. CDR3 DNA: TGCGCCAGCAGCTTGGCGGGGGGCGACACCGGGGAGCTGTTTTTT.

Points on this clone: The sample holds other DNA sequences that translate to the same CDR3. V gene TRBV18 combines with J gene TRBJ1-2; TRBD1 aligns across 8 bases. The CDR3 has 15 residues. Trimming at V came to 3 bases and at J to 2 bases, leaving 5 bases not matched to a gene. Germline lookup yields CDR1 KGHSH and CDR2 LQKENI. CDR3 nucleotide sequence: TGTGCCAGCTCACCCCCTGGGACAGGAAACTATGGCTACACCTTC. Protein sequence: CASSPPGTGNYGYTF.